One sample yielded the 26 T cell receptor beta chains listed below, sequenced in a study of blood T cells in healthy people across ages. A second PCR, run for about 7 to 11 cycles, used a sample-barcoded 5' primer plus a J-beta primer mix. Each CDR3 protein is one row after TCRdb ran MiXCR on the 5' RACE reads. This table has 800,000 or so distinct CDR3 sequences, around 62% appearing once. Source material: blood. The receptors stem from a man younger than 40 in good health.

DNA for the CDR3: TGCAGCGTTGAAGATCTTTCTAGGTTACATGAGCAGTTCTTC. Amino acids: CSVEDLSRLHEQFF. This chain connects TRBV29-1 to TRBJ2-1; D remains unclear. Looked up from germline, CDR1 is SQVTM and CDR2 is ANQGSEA. Trimming cost V 0 bases and J 8 bases, with 14 bases left between them. This CDR3 has 14 amino acids.

This clonotype was detected only a few times. The chain combines TRBV25-1 with TRBJ1-5, with D possibly matching TRBD1 (5 bases). Trimming pared 4 bases from V and 9 bases from J, leaving 13 bases between. The CDR3 is 13 amino acids. The germline V gene has CDR1 MGHDK and CDR2 SYGVNS. As DNA, the CDR3 is TGTGCCAGCAGTGGAGGAGGGGTATTGCCCCAGCATTTT. The encoded protein is CASSGGGVLPQHF.

The chain has TRBV6-1 and TRBJ1-6; tentatively, D is TRBD1 (5 bases). The ends were cut back, 9 bases at V and 9 bases at J, with 12 bases in the middle. The germline CDR1 and CDR2 sequences are MNHNS and SASEGT. The CDR3 has 12 amino acids. This CDR3 reads CARGRGGSPLHF. As DNA, the CDR3 is TGTGCCAGGGGACGGGGCGGTTCACCCCTCCACTTT.

V gene TRBV21-1 combines with J gene TRBJ2-6; the table's TRBD2 call for D was not verified on the DNA. TRBV21-1 is a pseudogene. The CDR3 has 20 amino acids. The CDR3 nucleotides are TGTGCCAGCAGCAACGGAGTCCGGGACGGAACTATCTCTGGGGCCAACGTCCTGACTTTC. Its translation: CASSNGVRDGTISGANVLTF.

This clonotype was seen a single time. CDR3 amino acids: CASSLEGARTEAFF. Written as DNA, the CDR3 is TGCGCCAGCAGCTTGGAGGGGGCGCGTACTGAAGCTTTCTTT. This chain uses TRBV5-1 with TRBJ1-1, with 7 positions matching TRBD1. V dropped 0 bases and J dropped 5; count of bases not matched to a gene: 4. The CDR3 consists of 14 residues. Germline loops: CDR1 SGHRS, CDR2 YFSETQ.

This rearrangement joins TRBV4-3 to TRBJ2-6; D not certain. This CDR3 has 14 amino acids. The germline CDR1 and CDR2 sequences are LGHNA and YSLEER. V dropped 0 bases and J dropped 13 bases, with 13 bases sitting between them. CDR3 protein: CASSQDMQARVLTF. In nucleotides, the CDR3 is TGCGCCAGCAGCCAAGATATGCAGGCTCGGGTCCTGACTTTC.

The genes are TRBV30 and TRBJ2-1, with 8 bases that match TRBD2. CDR3 length: 14 amino acids. The J segment lost 8 bases and the V segment lost 4 bases, leaving 10 bases of the junction unmatched. Per germline, CDR1 GTSNPN and CDR2 SVGIG (reference sequence). The CDR3 loop is CAWTSGGFVHEQFF. CDR3 nucleotide sequence: TGTGCCTGGACCTCGGGAGGGTTCGTCCATGAGCAGTTCTTC.

The rearrangement joins TRBV3-1 to TRBJ1-2; D not certain. Germline V gene sequence: CDR1 LGHDT, CDR2 YNNKEL (reference sequence). This CDR3 spans 16 amino acids. The germline V and J ends were trimmed by 1 base and 5 bases, with 17 bases remaining between them. CDR3 amino acids: CASSQGVGVFRYGYTF. CDR3 bases: TGTGCCAGCAGCCAAGGCGTGGGTGTATTTAGGTATGGCTACACCTTC.

The genes are TRBV12-3 or TRBV12-4 and TRBJ1-5; no clear D gene. Trimming took 4 bases from V and 5 from J, leaving 9 bases between them. The CDR3 is made up of 13 amino acids. The CDR3 protein is CASSSEYYQPQHF. The CDR3, as DNA: TGTGCCAGCAGTTCTGAATATTATCAGCCCCAGCATTTT.

CDR3 residues: CASSQELHQGVAEQFF. DNA of the CDR3: TGTGCCAGCAGCCAAGAACTTCATCAGGGCGTCGCTGAGCAGTTCTTC. The rearrangement uses TRBV3-1 and TRBJ2-1; a weak D match, TRBD1 (5 bases). V was clipped by 0 bases and J by 9 bases, with 18 bases between them. Germline CDR1 reads LGHDT; CDR2 reads YNNKEL (reference sequence). There are 16 residues in the CDR3.

J is TRBJ2-1 and V is TRBV7-6; a weak D match, TRBD2 (5 bases). The germline V gene has CDR1 SGHVS and CDR2 FNYEAQ. Trimming took 3 bases from V and 4 from J, leaving 13 bases between them. The CDR3 runs to 15 residues. The DNA for the CDR3 is TGTGCCAGCAGCTTGGAGACTAACCCGTACAATGAGCAGTTCTTC. Translated: CASSLETNPYNEQFF.

The rearrangement links TRBV6-2 or TRBV6-3 to TRBJ2-5; TRBD2 agrees at 15 bases. Losses at the gene ends were 6 bases for V and 1 base for J; bases not matched to a gene: 6. The CDR3 extends over 17 amino acids. Germline assignment: CDR1 MNHEY and CDR2 SVGEGT. CDR3 loop: CASRGLAGGPSQETQYF. In nucleotides, the CDR3 is TGTGCCAGCAGGGGACTAGCGGGGGGACCATCCCAAGAGACCCAGTACTTC.

The chain joins TRBV9 to TRBJ2-7; no firm D call. The DNA end lines up better with TRBJ2-5; the J call may be wrong. The CDR3 extends over 14 amino acids. Germline loops: CDR1 SGDLS, CDR2 YYNGEE. CDR3 sequence: CASSVRAMRETQYF. The CDR3 nucleotides read TGTGCCAGCAGCGTCCGAGCGATGCGAGAGACCCAGTACTTC.

The rearrangement links TRBV5-6 to TRBJ1-2; D call uncertain. There are 13 residues in the CDR3. The V end was cut by 4 bases, the J end by 7 bases, with 14 bases between. Germline V gene data show CDR1 as SGHDT and CDR2 as YYEEEE. The CDR3 DNA sequence: TGTGCCAGCAGCCCCCCGAGGACGAGTGGCTACACCTTC. Amino acids: CASSPPRTSGYTF.

The V gene is TRBV7-8, the J gene TRBJ2-7; TRBD2 agrees at 9 bases. Germline CDR1 SGHVS, CDR2 FQNEAQ. The J segment lost 3 bases and the V segment lost 7 bases, leaving 7 bases of the junction unmatched. The CDR3 is 14 amino acids. The CDR3 region has the DNA TGTGCCAGCAAGGAGCGGGGGGCCGGCTACGAGCAGTACTTC. It encodes CASKERGAGYEQYF.

This clonotype has only a few counts. V and J are TRBV10-3 and TRBJ2-7; 12 bases fit TRBD1. With V trimmed by 8 bases and J by 1 base, 12 bases remained unmatched. CDR3 length: 17 amino acids. The germline V gene encodes CDR1 ENHRY and CDR2 SYGVKD. The CDR3: CAIGTGGRAADSYEQYF. The DNA for the CDR3 is TGTGCCATCGGGACAGGGGGCAGAGCGGCTGATTCCTACGAGCAGTACTTC.

The V call is TRBV12-3 or TRBV12-4, the J call TRBJ2-2; TRBD1 agrees at 8 bases. The CDR3 extends over 17 amino acids. V trimming: 4 bases; J trimming: 1 base; junction bases outside the gene matches: 8. CDR3 nucleotide sequence: TGTGCCAGCAGTTCGCTCTACGGACAGGGGAACACCGGGGAGCTGTTTTTT. Translation: CASSSLYGQGNTGELFF.

This clonotype has a handful of counts. The chain couples TRBV29-1 to TRBJ2-1; no firm D call. V dropped 0 bases and J dropped 1 base, with 16 bases sitting between them. The CDR3 has 17 amino acids. Germline CDR1 SQVTM, CDR2 ANQGSEA. As DNA, the CDR3 is TGCAGCGTTGAAGAGTTCGCCGCAGCCAGGTCCTACAATGAGCAGTTCTTC. Protein: CSVEEFAAARSYNEQFF.

This rearrangement joins TRBV7-2 to TRBJ2-1; 7 positions agree with TRBD2. Germline assignment: CDR1 SGHTA and CDR2 FQGNSA. V trimming: 5 bases; J trimming: 4 bases; junction bases outside the gene matches: 8. The length of the CDR3 is 15 residues. The CDR3 spells CASSAGDYLYNEQFF. CDR3 nucleotides: TGTGCCAGCAGCGCGGGGGACTACCTTTACAATGAGCAGTTCTTC.

This clonotype was detected only a few times. This chain connects TRBV24-1 to TRBJ2-6, with 12 bases identical to TRBD1. After removal of 5 bases from V and 1 base from J, the junction contained 8 bases not matched to a gene. The length of the CDR3 is 19 residues. Per germline, CDR1 KGHDR and CDR2 SFDVKD. The DNA for the CDR3 is TGTGCCACCAGTGTCCCTCCGGGACAGGGGGCTTCTGGGGCCAACGTCCTGACTTTC. Translating it yields CATSVPPGQGASGANVLTF.

This rearrangement joins TRBV7-9 to TRBJ1-4; 7 nucleotides agree with TRBD1. The CDR3 totals 14 residues. V lost 7 bases and J lost 5; bases outside the gene matches: 7. Germline values: CDR1 SEHNR, CDR2 FQNEAQ (reference sequence). As DNA, the CDR3 is TGTGCCAGCACCGGGACAGCCAAAAATGAAAAACTGTTTTTT. Its translation is CASTGTAKNEKLFF.

The rearrangement joins TRBV7-9 to TRBJ2-4; weak D call: TRBD2 (6 bases). Deletions cut 1 base from V and 13 bases from J, with 14 bases between. The CDR3 consists of 13 residues. Germline V gives CDR1 SEHNR, CDR2 FQNEAQ (reference sequence). As DNA, the CDR3 is TGTGCCAGCAGCTTAGGCGTGAGGGAGGAGCAGTACTTC. Translated: CASSLGVREEQYF.

There are a few counts of this clonotype. The chain recombines TRBV28 with TRBJ2-7; 9 nucleotides agree with TRBD2. Germline CDR1 is MDHEN and CDR2 is SYDVKM. V shed 6 bases and J 2 bases; nucleotides not matched to a gene: 5. This CDR3 region has 14 residues. For the CDR3, the DNA is TGTGCCAGCAGCACACCTAGCGGGGCCTACGAGCAGTACTTC. Translating gives CASSTPSGAYEQYF. The full variable domain, rest sourced from reference TRBV28 and TRBJ2-7, is DVKVTQSSRYLVKRTGEKVFLECVQDMDHENMFWYRQDPGLGLRLIYFSYDVKMKEKGDIPEGYSVSREKKERFSLILESASTNQTSMYLCASSTPSGAYEQYFGPGTRLTVT.

The chain combines TRBV6-6 with TRBJ2-7, with 7 positions matching TRBD1. This CDR3 spans 12 amino acids. V lost 10 bases, J lost 3 bases, and 6 bases stayed unmatched. Germline values: CDR1 MNHNY, CDR2 SVGAGI (reference sequence). The CDR3 sequence: CATRTGLYEQYF. In nucleotides, the CDR3 is TGTGCCACAAGGACAGGCCTCTACGAGCAGTACTTC.

The J gene is TRBJ2-7, the V gene TRBV10-3, with TRBD1 as a possible D gene (6 bases). This CDR3 spans 16 amino acids. CDR1 is ENHRY and CDR2 is SYGVKD in the germline V gene. Trimming took off 0 bases at V and 12 bases at J, with 24 bases between the two ends. CDR3 bases: TGTGCCATCAGTGAGTCCGGCAGGGGCCTCCAAGAGACCCGGTACTTC. Translated: CAISESGRGLQETRYF.

This chain uses TRBV7-2 with TRBJ2-5; D remains ambiguous. The J call may be faulty, since TRBJ2-7 better matches the DNA end. In germline, CDR1 is SGHTA, CDR2 FQGNSA. The CDR3 sequence is 15 residues long. The CDR3 reads CASSSPRVGTYEQYF. The CDR3 DNA sequence: TGTGCCAGCAGCTCCCCAAGGGTTGGGACCTACGAGCAGTACTTC.